The 9 T cell receptor beta chains below were found in one sample sequenced in a study of CD8+ T cells in alopecia areata. As to treatment: oral pan-JAK inhibitor, 5-10 mg twice daily. RNA extraction was followed by reverse transcription into cDNA, which acted as the sequencing template. Method: immunoSEQ multiplex PCR; TCRdb's copy keeps in-frame clones and lacks some. This sample has hundreds of thousands of clones, with over 45% found just once. Here the sequenced sample was CD4+ T cells sorted from blood, taken at week 52, from a patient treated with tofacitinib. The receptors were sampled from a human donor with alopecia areata.

The rearrangement uses TRBV5-1 and TRBJ1-2, with a possible D match to TRBD1 (5 bases). Trimming shortened V by 0 bases and J by 8 bases, and 14 bases separated the two germline ends. The CDR3 length is 14 residues. Looked up from germline, CDR1 is SGHRS and CDR2 is YFSETQ. Written as DNA, the CDR3 is TGCGCCAGCAGCTTGGATGGGGACTTCAGGGGCTACACCTTC. This translates into CASSLDGDFRGYTF.

DNA for the CDR3: TGCGCCAGCAGCGTGACACCTCCCGAGACCCAGTACTTC. Protein: CASSVTPPETQYF. The rearrangement uses TRBV5-1 and TRBJ2-5, with D hard to call. The germline gives CDR1 SGHRS, CDR2 YFSETQ. This CDR3 is built from 13 residues. V lost 4 bases, J lost 5 bases, and 12 bases lay in between.

The chain joins TRBV2 to TRBJ1-2, with 10 bases matching TRBD1. CDR1 SNHLY and CDR2 FYNNEI come from the germline V gene. CDR3 length: 13 amino acids. V trimming: 6 bases; J trimming: 6 bases; junction bases outside the gene matches: 4. The CDR3 sequence: CASRGQGYHGYTF. CDR3 sequence (DNA): TGTGCCAGCAGGGGACAGGGGTATCATGGCTACACCTTC.

This clone was recorded only once. The chain joins TRBV7-2 to TRBJ2-2; tentatively, D is TRBD1 or TRBD2 (5 bases each). From germline, CDR1 is SGHTA and CDR2 FQGNSA. This CDR3 has 19 residues. Trimming took 1 base from V and 2 from J, leaving 20 bases between them. The CDR3 DNA is TGTGCCAGCAGCTTAGAGCCGGCCGTCGGGGCCCGAAACACCGGGGAGCTGTTTTTT. Residues: CASSLEPAVGARNTGELFF.

This chain connects TRBV7-2 to TRBJ2-5; 7 bases agree with TRBD2. This CDR3 contains 15 residues. CDR1 is SGHTA, CDR2 FQGNSA, per germline. Trimming at V came to 2 bases and at J to 2 bases, leaving 5 bases not matched to a gene. Here the CDR3 DNA reads TGTGCCAGCAGCTTATGGCGGACTAGTCAAGAGACCCAGTACTTC. Protein product: CASSLWRTSQETQYF.

V and J are TRBV7-2 and TRBJ2-5; D is perhaps TRBD2 (6 bases). Germline V gives CDR1 SGHTA, CDR2 FQGNSA. Trimming removed 6 bases at V and 7 bases at J, with 15 bases between. This CDR3 region has 13 residues. CDR3 in amino acids: CASRPAGMATQYF. The DNA for the CDR3 is TGTGCCAGCAGACCAGCGGGCATGGCGACCCAGTACTTC. Supplemented by reference TRBV7-2 and TRBJ2-5, the full variable domain reads GAGVSQSPSNKVTEKGKDVELRCDPISGHTALYWYRQSLGQGLEFLIYFQGNSAPDKSGLPSDRFSAERTGGSVSTLTIQRTQQEDSAVYLCASRPAGMATQYFGPGTRLLVL.

The chain uses TRBV30 and TRBJ1-4; D gene uncertain. The germline gives CDR1 GTSNPN, CDR2 SVGIG (reference sequence). The CDR3 loop spans 12 amino acids. Trimming removed 0 bases at V and 15 bases at J, with 14 bases between. CDR3: CAWSVGQPNLFF. CDR3 sequence (DNA): TGTGCCTGGAGTGTAGGTCAGCCCAATTTGTTTTTT.

Regarding this clone: A read error may explain this, as a much larger clone is one base away. The chain employs TRBV7-2 and TRBJ2-3; possibly TRBD1 or TRBD2 for D (5 bases each). With 0 bases removed from V and 1 base from J, the gap between germline ends came to 5 bases. CDR3 length: 14 amino acids. CDR1 is SGHTA, CDR2 FQGNSA, per germline. The CDR3 loop is CASSLAGGTDTQYF. In DNA, the CDR3 is TGTGCCAGCAGCTTAGCGGGGGGCACAGATACGCAGTATTTT.

The chain recombines TRBV25-1 with TRBJ2-1, with 8 bases identical to TRBD2. Unmatched junction bases numbered 2, after V lost 6 bases and J lost 4 bases. The CDR3 spans 13 residues. The V gene's germline CDR1 is MGHDK and CDR2 SYGVNS. The CDR3 here is CASRTSVYNEQFF. CDR3 DNA sequence: TGTGCCAGCAGGACTAGCGTATACAATGAGCAGTTCTTC.